Shown below are 29 T cell receptor beta chains from a single sample sequenced in a study of memory CD4+ T cells and cytomegalovirus serostatus. The sort gate was single viable CD3+CD4+CD8-CD45RO+ cells for memory CD4+ T cells. Some clones are missing from TCRdb's copy, which holds only in-frame ones; the method was immunoSEQ multiplex PCR. Of tens of thousands of clones detected, about three quarters appear once; the ten largest clones hold roughly 1.4%. The sample consisted of memory CD4+ T cells from blood. The receptors derive from an adult in good health and CMV-seropositive.

The rearrangement joins TRBV5-1 to TRBJ1-4; the match to TRBD1 covers 9 bases. The CDR3 is 15 residues long. V was pared by 0 bases and J by 8 bases, with 5 bases of the junction left unmatched. The germline V gene encodes CDR1 SGHRS and CDR2 YFSETQ. CDR3 coding DNA: TGCGCCAGCAGCTTGGCCGGGACAGGGCGAGAAAAACTGTTTTTT. Its translation: CASSLAGTGREKLFF.

The chain links TRBV5-4 to TRBJ1-2; D is uncertain. CDR1 SGHNT and CDR2 YYREEE come from the germline V gene (reference sequence). The CDR3 is 14 amino acids. The V end lost 0 bases, the J end lost 4 bases, and 10 bases lay between the germline ends. CDR3 amino acids: CASSLDRNIYGYTF. Written as DNA, the CDR3 is TGTGCCAGCAGCTTGGACAGAAATATCTATGGCTACACCTTC.

This chain joins TRBV7-3 and TRBJ1-6; D unclear. Trimming left V 3 bases short and J 9 bases short, with 9 bases between. Per the germline V gene, CDR1 is SGHTA and CDR2 is FQGTGA. This CDR3 spans 13 amino acids. The CDR3 spells CASSLGHGSPLHF. The CDR3 bases are TGTGCCAGCAGCTTGGGTCACGGTTCACCCCTCCACTTT.

This chain connects TRBV7-3 to TRBJ1-6, with no clear D. V gave up 2 bases and J gave up 2 bases, with 10 bases separating them. Germline V gene data show CDR1 as SGHTA and CDR2 as FQGTGA. The CDR3 has 16 residues. CDR3: CASSLGTGPYNSPLHF. The CDR3, as DNA: TGTGCCAGCAGCTTAGGTACGGGTCCCTATAATTCACCCCTCCACTTT.

The V and J genes are TRBV2 and TRBJ1-4, with D possibly being TRBD1 (5 bases). Per germline, CDR1 SNHLY and CDR2 FYNNEI. Trimming removed 4 bases at V and 5 bases at J, with 8 bases between. The CDR3 extends over 13 amino acids. CDR3 sequence (DNA): TGTGCCAGCAGTGGCGGGGGGAATGAAAAACTGTTTTTT. It is translated as CASSGGGNEKLFF. The whole variable domain, remainder taken from reference TRBV2 and TRBJ1-4, is EPEVTQTPSHQVTQMGQEVILRCVPISNHLYFYWYRQILGQKVEFLVSFYNNEISEKSEIFDDQFSVERPDGSNFTLKIRSTKLEDSAMYFCASSGGGNEKLFFGSGTQLSVL.

The chain joins TRBV29-1 to TRBJ2-3, with D unclear. V was clipped by 3 bases and J by 7 bases, with 14 bases between them. Germline CDR1 SQVTM, CDR2 ANQGSEA. This CDR3 is built from 13 residues. CDR3 region: CSVDIIGSYTQYF. The DNA for the CDR3 is TGCAGCGTTGATATAATAGGATCCTATACGCAGTATTTT.

The count of this clone is one. The gene calls are TRBV7-2 and TRBJ2-1; 12 positions agree with TRBD2. Germline assignment: CDR1 SGHTA and CDR2 FQGNSA. Trimming at V came to 4 bases and at J to 3 bases, leaving 10 bases not matched to a gene. This CDR3 has 18 amino acids. CDR3 amino acids: CASSSILAGGAYYNEQFF. DNA of the CDR3: TGTGCCAGCAGCTCGATCCTAGCGGGGGGGGCTTACTACAATGAGCAGTTCTTC.

J is TRBJ1-2 and V is TRBV28, with 7 bases aligning to TRBD1. Losses at the gene ends were 4 bases for V and 5 bases for J; bases not matched to a gene: 10. This CDR3 is built from 15 residues. The V gene's germline CDR1 is MDHEN and CDR2 SYDVKM. CDR3 DNA sequence: TGTGCCAGCAGTTCAACGTGGGACAGACGGTATGGCTACACCTTC. Its protein is CASSSTWDRRYGYTF.

J is TRBJ1-1 and V is TRBV11-1; D uncertain. With 5 bases removed from V and 5 bases from J, the gap between germline ends came to 12 bases. This CDR3 has 13 amino acids. Germline V gene lookup returns CDR1 SGHAT and CDR2 FQDESV (reference sequence). CDR3 protein: CASSHRRATEAFF. For the CDR3, the DNA is TGTGCCAGCAGCCACCGTCGGGCGACTGAAGCTTTCTTT.

The V and J genes are TRBV25-1 and TRBJ2-5; 10 bases match TRBD1. The ends lost 7 bases at V and 5 bases at J; junction bases unmatched: 19. The CDR3 has 18 amino acids. Per germline, CDR1 MGHDK and CDR2 SYGVNS. The CDR3 here is CASKVVSGDRGILETQYF. CDR3 DNA sequence: TGTGCCAGCAAAGTAGTCTCAGGGGACAGGGGTATATTGGAGACCCAGTACTTC.

The rearrangement joins TRBV14 to TRBJ2-1; 9 nucleotides agree with TRBD1. The length of the CDR3 is 17 residues. Germline CDR1 and CDR2: SGHDN and FVKESK. The V gene end was trimmed by 4 bases and the J gene end by 7 bases; junction bases not matched to a gene: 14. In DNA, the CDR3 is TGTGCCAGCAGCCCACGGGACAGGGTAGGAGCGGGGAATGAGCAGTTCTTC. Protein: CASSPRDRVGAGNEQFF.

The genes are TRBV11-1 and TRBJ2-7; D not certain. Germline V gives CDR1 SGHAT, CDR2 FQDESV (reference sequence). The CDR3 spans 13 residues. V was cut by 3 bases and J by 3 bases, with 9 bases left in between. Here the CDR3 reads CASSFWVGYEQYF. The CDR3, as DNA: TGTGCCAGCAGCTTCTGGGTAGGCTACGAGCAGTACTTC. The full variable domain, its missing parts supplied by reference TRBV11-1 and TRBJ2-7, is EAEVAQSPRYKITEKSQAVAFWCDPISGHATLYWYRQILGQGPELLVQFQDESVVDDSQLPKDRFSAERLKGVDSTLKIQPAELGDSAMYLCASSFWVGYEQYFGPGTRLTVT.

The chain combines TRBV6-5 with TRBJ2-7; 11 positions agree with TRBD2. The junction had 7 bases not matched to a gene; V was cut back by 6 bases and J by 3 bases. Germline CDR1 MNHEY, CDR2 SVGAGI. This CDR3 is built from 15 residues. The CDR3 coding sequence is TGTGCCAGCAGGGGGGGACTAGCGGTATACTACGAGCAGTACTTC. Protein: CASRGGLAVYYEQYF.

The CDR3 sequence: CASSTGGDNSPLHF. CDR3 DNA: TGTGCCAGCAGCACAGGGGGCGATAATTCACCCCTCCACTTT. This chain joins TRBV9 and TRBJ1-6, with TRBD1 matching 9 bases. Germline V gene sequence: CDR1 SGDLS, CDR2 YYNGEE. The CDR3 consists of 14 residues. V lost 4 bases and J lost 5; bases outside the gene matches: 1. The complete variable domain, with remaining parts taken from reference TRBV9 and TRBJ1-6, reads DSGVTQTPKHLITATGQRVTLRCSPRSGDLSVYWYQQSLDQGLQFLIQYYNGEERAKGNILERFSAQQFPDLHSELNLSSLELGDSALYFCASSTGGDNSPLHFGNGTRLTVT.

The V gene is TRBV7-3, the J gene TRBJ2-7, with no clear D. V gave up 2 bases and J gave up 0 bases, with 11 bases separating them. The CDR3 contains 15 residues. Germline lookup yields CDR1 SGHTA and CDR2 FQGTGA. CDR3 sequence reads: CASSLFHGPSYEQYF. CDR3 nucleotides: TGTGCCAGCAGCTTATTCCACGGGCCCTCCTACGAGCAGTACTTC.

The chain has TRBV7-3 and TRBJ2-2; TRBD1 or TRBD2 may be the D gene (5 bases each). The CDR3 sequence is 16 residues long. V lost 5 bases to trimming and J lost 8 bases, with 21 bases between them. CDR1 is SGHTA, CDR2 FQGTGA, per germline. In nucleotides, the CDR3 is TGTGCCAGCAGCCTACCGGGACCCCAAGGCCCTGGGGAGCTGTTTTTT. It codes for CASSLPGPQGPGELFF.

The rearrangement joins TRBV7-2 to TRBJ2-5, with D perhaps TRBD1 (7 bases). This CDR3 region has 15 residues. CDR1 is SGHTA and CDR2 is FQGNSA in the germline V gene. The V gene lost 5 bases and the J gene lost 7 bases, with 20 bases spanning the gap. The DNA for the CDR3 is TGTGCCAGCAGCGCGGAGGGGGCCTCCATGGGGACCCAGTACTTC. As protein: CASSAEGASMGTQYF.

The chain joins TRBV9 to TRBJ2-1, with D possibly TRBD2 on 6 matching bases. Germline lookup yields CDR1 SGDLS and CDR2 YYNGEE. The germline V and J ends were trimmed by 3 bases and 0 bases, with 16 bases remaining between them. CDR3 length: 17 amino acids. The CDR3, as DNA: TGTGCCAGCAGCGCCCGACCGGGGGAGAGCTCCTACAATGAGCAGTTCTTC. Translated, it gives CASSARPGESSYNEQFF.

The rearrangement joins TRBV6-5 to TRBJ1-1, with 7 bases matching TRBD1. V gave up 2 bases and J gave up 4 bases; unmatched junction bases: 7. Germline CDR1 is MNHEY and CDR2 is SVGAGI. CDR3 size: 15 residues. The CDR3 sequence: CASSYREGAITEAFF. The CDR3 coding sequence is TGTGCCAGCAGTTACCGTGAGGGGGCGATCACTGAAGCTTTCTTT.

This sequence joins TRBV27 and TRBJ1-2; D is possibly TRBD1 (6 bases). The CDR3 spans 16 residues. V shed 4 bases and J shed 4 bases, with 19 bases lying between them. Looked up from germline, CDR1 is MNHEY and CDR2 is SMNVEV (reference sequence). As DNA, the CDR3 is TGTGCCAGCAGTTCCAGAGTCCGGGACACGCGCTATGGCTACACCTTC. The encoded protein is CASSSRVRDTRYGYTF.

V gene TRBV27 combines with J gene TRBJ1-2; D is possibly TRBD1 (5 bases). Germline lookup yields CDR1 MNHEY and CDR2 SMNVEV (reference sequence). The CDR3 totals 13 residues. The ends were cut back, 4 bases at V and 13 bases at J, with 19 bases in the middle. The CDR3 DNA sequence: TGTGCCAGCAGTTGGGACCCTGGGAGATTAGGCACCTTC. Translating it yields CASSWDPGRLGTF.

The rearrangement joins TRBV19 to TRBJ2-7; TRBD1 might be the D (6 bases). Germline lookup yields CDR1 LNHDA and CDR2 SQIVND (reference sequence). V gave up 2 bases and J gave up 3 bases, with 11 bases separating them. The CDR3 is made up of 14 amino acids. CDR3 DNA sequence: TGTGCCAGTAGTATACCGGGACACCTCTACGAGCAGTACTTC. It codes for CASSIPGHLYEQYF.

In this sample, this clone turned up a few times. The chain has TRBV5-4 and TRBJ2-5; no firm D call. The CDR3 consists of 14 residues. The germline CDR1 and CDR2 sequences are SGHNT and YYREEE (reference sequence). Trimming stripped 2 bases from V and 0 bases from J, with 8 bases between. In DNA, the CDR3 is TGTGCCAGCAGCTTAGGACGGAACCAAGAGACCCAGTACTTC. Its protein product is CASSLGRNQETQYF.

This clone was observed a handful of times. This rearrangement joins TRBV28 to TRBJ2-7; D gene uncertain. The length of the CDR3 is 14 residues. Trimming cost V 7 bases and J 0 bases, with 13 bases left between them. Germline V lookup: CDR1 MDHEN, CDR2 SYDVKM. This chain's CDR3 is CASKVSGSSYEQYF. Here the CDR3 DNA reads TGTGCCAGCAAAGTCTCGGGCAGCTCCTACGAGCAGTACTTC.

The chain couples TRBV7-8 to TRBJ1-1; D might be TRBD1 (6 bases). Per the germline V gene, CDR1 is SGHVS and CDR2 is FQNEAQ. The CDR3 consists of 16 residues. Trimming pared 5 bases from V and 0 bases from J, leaving 16 bases between. The CDR3 bases are TGTGCCAGCAGCCGGTTGGACAGAACTATGAACACTGAAGCTTTCTTT. It encodes CASSRLDRTMNTEAFF.

This clone was seen only a few times. The chain has TRBV5-1 and TRBJ2-5, with no clear D. The CDR3 length is 12 residues. Trimming pared 0 bases from V and 3 bases from J, leaving 3 bases between. Germline assignment: CDR1 SGHRS and CDR2 YFSETQ. CDR3 residues: CASSLGKETQYF. Here the CDR3 DNA reads TGCGCCAGCAGCTTGGGGAAAGAGACCCAGTACTTC.

The chain combines TRBV29-1 with TRBJ2-7, with 9 bases that match TRBD1. The CDR3 sequence is 15 residues long. Germline-derived CDR1 and CDR2 are SQVTM and ANQGSEA. J lost 0 bases, V lost 7 bases, and 10 bases had no gene match. CDR3 in amino acids: CSAGQGSTSSYEQYF. The CDR3 coding sequence is TGCAGCGCTGGACAGGGGTCTACGTCCTCCTACGAGCAGTACTTC.

The chain carries TRBV10-2 and TRBJ1-1; 10 bases are shared with TRBD1. The CDR3 extends over 15 amino acids. Germline V gene sequence: CDR1 WSHSY, CDR2 SAAADI. V was clipped by 5 bases and J by 1 base; unmatched bases: 4. The CDR3 reads CASSKGDRGNTEAFF. DNA of the CDR3: TGCGCCAGCAGTAAAGGGGACAGGGGGAACACTGAAGCTTTCTTT.

The chain joins TRBV6-6 to TRBJ2-1; D tentatively fits TRBD1 or TRBD2 (5 bases each). The length of the CDR3 is 15 residues. Trimming stripped 5 bases from V and 1 base from J, with 12 bases between. The germline CDR1 and CDR2 sequences are MNHNY and SVGAGI (reference sequence). In DNA form, the CDR3 reads TGTGCCAGCAGTCCCGAGGGGTGGTCCTACAATGAGCAGTTCTTC. This sequence encodes CASSPEGWSYNEQFF.